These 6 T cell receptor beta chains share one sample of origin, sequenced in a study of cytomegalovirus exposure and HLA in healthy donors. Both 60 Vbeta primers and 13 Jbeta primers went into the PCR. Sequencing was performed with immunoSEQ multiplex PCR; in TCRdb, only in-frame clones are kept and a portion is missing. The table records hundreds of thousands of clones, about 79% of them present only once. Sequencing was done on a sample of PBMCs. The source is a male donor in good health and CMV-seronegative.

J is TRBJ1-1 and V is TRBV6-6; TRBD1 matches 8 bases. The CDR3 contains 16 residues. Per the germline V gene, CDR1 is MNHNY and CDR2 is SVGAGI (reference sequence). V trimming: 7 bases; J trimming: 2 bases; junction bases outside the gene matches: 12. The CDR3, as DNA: TGTGCCAGCACCTATAGTCTGACAGGGGCTAACACTGAAGCTTTCTTT. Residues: CASTYSLTGANTEAFF.

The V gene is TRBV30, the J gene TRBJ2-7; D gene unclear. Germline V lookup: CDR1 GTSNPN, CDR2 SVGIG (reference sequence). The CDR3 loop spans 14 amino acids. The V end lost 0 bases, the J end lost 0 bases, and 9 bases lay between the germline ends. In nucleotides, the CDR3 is TGTGCCTGGAGTGTCTCTCCTGTCTCCTACGAGCAGTACTTC. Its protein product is CAWSVSPVSYEQYF.

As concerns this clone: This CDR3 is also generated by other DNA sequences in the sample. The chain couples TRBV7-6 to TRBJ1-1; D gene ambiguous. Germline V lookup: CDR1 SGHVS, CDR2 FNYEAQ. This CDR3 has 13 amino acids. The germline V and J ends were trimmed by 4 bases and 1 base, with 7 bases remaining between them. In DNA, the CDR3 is TGTGCCAGCAGCTCAGACACGAACACTGAAGCTTTCTTT. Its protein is CASSSDTNTEAFF.

This chain's CDR3 is CASSPPGQGAEAFF. The CDR3 region has the DNA TGTGCCAGTAGCCCTCCGGGACAAGGCGCTGAAGCTTTCTTT. This chain links TRBV19 with TRBJ1-1, with a weak D call TRBD1 (6 bases). V lost 6 bases to trimming and J lost 6 bases, with 17 bases between them. The CDR3 loop spans 14 amino acids. The V gene's germline CDR1 is LNHDA and CDR2 SQIVND (reference sequence). Filled out from reference TRBV19 and TRBJ1-1, the complete variable domain reads DGGITQSPKYLFRKEGQNVTLSCEQNLNHDAMYWYRQDPGQGLRLIYYSQIVNDFQKGDIAEGYSVSREKKESFPLTVTSAQKNPTAFYLCASSPPGQGAEAFFGQGTRLTVV.

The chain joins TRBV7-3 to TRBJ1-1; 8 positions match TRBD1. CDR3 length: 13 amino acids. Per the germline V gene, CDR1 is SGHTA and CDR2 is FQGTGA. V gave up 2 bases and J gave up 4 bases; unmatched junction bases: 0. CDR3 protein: CASSLQGATEAFF. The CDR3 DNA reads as TGTGCCAGCAGCTTACAGGGGGCCACTGAAGCTTTCTTT.

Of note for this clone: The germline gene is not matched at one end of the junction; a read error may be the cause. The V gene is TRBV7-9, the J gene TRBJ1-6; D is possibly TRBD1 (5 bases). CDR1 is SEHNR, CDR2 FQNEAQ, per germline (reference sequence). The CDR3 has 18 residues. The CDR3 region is CSSSLEAGITFYNSPLHF. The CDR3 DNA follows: TGTTCCAGCAGCTTAGAGGCAGGGATTACCTTCTATAATTCACCCCTCCACTTT.